This TCR beta chain originates from a study of T cell changes during pregnancy in multiple sclerosis. Measured with immunoSEQ multiplex PCR; TCRdb has only the in-frame clones, and not every one. Counted here are 100,000 or so clones, 90% to 95% occurring once; the ten biggest clones make up 0.7% to 0.9%. This CDR3 comprises 14 residues. V shed 2 bases and J 3 bases; nucleotides not matched to a gene: 3. In germline, CDR1 is SGHTA, CDR2 FQGTGA. This receptor was identified in a female donor with multiple sclerosis, enrolled in a pregnancy study. Sequenced here: peripheral blood, sampled before pregnancy. The chain uses TRBV7-3 and TRBJ2-7; TRBD1 matches 8 bases. Written as DNA, the CDR3 is TGTGCCAGCAGCTTAGCCGGGACAGGCTACGAGCAGTACTTC. Translation gives CASSLAGTGYEQYF.